This TCR beta chain was sequenced for a study of Ad26.COV2.S vaccination and SARS-CoV-2 variants. The sample's treatment: around 19 received Ad26.COV2.S at low or high dose, single or two shots; about five received placebo; per-sample allocation not given. Sampling occurred on day 63 after the first vaccine or placebo injection. Profiled with immunoSEQ multiplex PCR; TCRdb holds only in-frame clones, not every one. This table has approximately 480,000 clones, around 90% appearing once. Study-level results: Recipients given vaccine exceeded placebo recipients in spike-specific TCR breadth.

As to this clone: Its antigen is undetermined.

The sample consisted of peripheral blood, taken in a trial of Ad26.COV2.S vaccine versus placebo. This receptor was obtained from a person between 18 and 65 years old who received the Ad26.COV2.S COVID-19 vaccine or a placebo.

CDR3 in DNA: TGTGCCAGCAGCCCAAGCGGCGGGAGTGGAAACATTCAGTACTTC. Protein sequence: CASSPSGGSGNIQYF. The chain is built from TRBV7-9 and TRBJ2-4; 7 bases are a match to TRBD2. The V gene's germline CDR1 is SEHNR and CDR2 FQNEAQ (reference sequence). V dropped 5 bases and J dropped 6; count of bases not matched to a gene: 10. CDR3 length equals 15 residues.